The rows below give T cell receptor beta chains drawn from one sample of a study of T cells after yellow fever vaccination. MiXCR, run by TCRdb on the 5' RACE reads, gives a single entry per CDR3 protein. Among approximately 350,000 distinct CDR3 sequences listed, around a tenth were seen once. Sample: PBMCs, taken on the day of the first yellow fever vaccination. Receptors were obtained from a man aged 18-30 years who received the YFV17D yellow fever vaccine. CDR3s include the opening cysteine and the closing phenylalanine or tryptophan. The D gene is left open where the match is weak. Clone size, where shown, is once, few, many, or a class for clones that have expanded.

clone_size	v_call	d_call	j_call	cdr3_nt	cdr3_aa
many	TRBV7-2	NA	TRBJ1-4	TGTGCCAGCAGCCCCTCACAGGCTCGGGGGGAAAAACTGTTTTTT	CASSPSQARGEKLFF
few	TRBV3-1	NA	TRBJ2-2	TGTGCCAGCAGCCAAGAAATTACAGGGCCGAACACCGGGGAGCTGTTTTTT	CASSQEITGPNTGELFF
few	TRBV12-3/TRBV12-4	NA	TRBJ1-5	TGTGCCAGCACCTTTAGCAATCAGCCCCAGCATTTT	CASTFSNQPQHF
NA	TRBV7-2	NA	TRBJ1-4	TGTGCCAGCAGCAGGGACTTCATTGAAAAACTGTTTTTT	CASSRDFIEKLFF
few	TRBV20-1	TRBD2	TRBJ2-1	TGCAGTGCTAGAGATGGGAGGGCCAGAGGGCAGTTCTTC	CSARDGRARGQFF
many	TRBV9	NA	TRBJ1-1	TGTGCCAGCAGCGTAGGGATTTGGGGCGAAAACACTGAAGCTTTCTTT	CASSVGIWGENTEAFF
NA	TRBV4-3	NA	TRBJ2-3	TGCGCCAGCAGCCAAGGAGCGGCCACAGATACGCAGTATTTT	CASSQGAATDTQYF
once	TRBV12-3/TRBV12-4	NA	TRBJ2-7	TGTGCCAGCAGTCCCCTCGGGACTGATACCTACGAGCAGTACTTC	CASSPLGTDTYEQYF
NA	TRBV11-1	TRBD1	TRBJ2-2	TGTGCCAGCAGCTTTGCAGGGGGAAGCGGGGAGCTGTTTTTT	CASSFAGGSGELFF
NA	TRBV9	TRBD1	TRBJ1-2	TGTGCCAGCAGCATCTCCGGGACAGGGGGTCTCGATGGCTACACCTTC	CASSISGTGGLDGYTF
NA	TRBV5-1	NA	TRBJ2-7	TGCGCCAGCAGCTTGAACACCGCCTACGAGCAGTACTTC	CASSLNTAYEQYF
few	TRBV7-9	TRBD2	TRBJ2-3	TGTGCCAGCAGTCCCATGGGCGGGGGGACTACAGATACGCAGTATTTT	CASSPMGGGTTDTQYF
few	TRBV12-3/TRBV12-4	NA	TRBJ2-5	TGTGCCAGCAGTTTATTTTCAGAGACCCAGTACTTC	CASSLFSETQYF
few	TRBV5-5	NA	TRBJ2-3	TGTGCCAGCAGCCTCTTTGTAGGGTCCACAGATACGCAGTATTTT	CASSLFVGSTDTQYF
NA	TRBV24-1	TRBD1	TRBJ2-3	TGTGCCACCAGTGACCTTATAGGGACAGGGGACACAGATACGCAGTATTTT	CATSDLIGTGDTDTQYF
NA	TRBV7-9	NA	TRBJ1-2	TGTGCCAGCAGCTTTCGACAGGCTAACTATGGCTACACCTTC	CASSFRQANYGYTF
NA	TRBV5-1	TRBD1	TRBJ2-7	TGCGCCAGTTACCGGGACAGCGCCCTCTCCTACGAGCAGTACTTC	CASYRDSALSYEQYF
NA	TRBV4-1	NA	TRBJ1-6	TGCGCCAGCAGCCAAGATCCGAGAGGGCCGCGGGCGACCCTCCACTTT	CASSQDPRGPRATLHF
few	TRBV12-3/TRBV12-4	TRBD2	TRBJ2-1	TGTGCCAGCAGTCCCGGACTAGCGGGGACGAGTGAGCAGTTCTTC	CASSPGLAGTSEQFF
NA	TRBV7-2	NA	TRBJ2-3	TGTGCCAGCAGCTTAGTGAGCGTATCAGATACGCAGTATTTT	CASSLVSVSDTQYF
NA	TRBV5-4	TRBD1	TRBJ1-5	TGTGCCAGCAGCTTGGACGGCCAGGGGGGTCAGCCCCAGCATTTT	CASSLDGQGGQPQHF
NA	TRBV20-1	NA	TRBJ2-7	TGCAGTGCAGAATGGGGCCAGTCCTACGAGCAGTACTTC	CSAEWGQSYEQYF
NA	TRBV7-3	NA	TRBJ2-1	TGTGCCAGCAGCTTCGGCTCCAGGGATGAGCAGTTCTTC	CASSFGSRDEQFF
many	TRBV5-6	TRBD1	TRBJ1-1	TGTGCCAGCAGCTGGGGACAGGGTTGGACTGAAGCTTTCTTT	CASSWGQGWTEAFF
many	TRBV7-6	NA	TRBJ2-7	TGTGCCAGCAGCTTAGCCGAAGGATTCCCCTACGAGCAGTACTTC	CASSLAEGFPYEQYF
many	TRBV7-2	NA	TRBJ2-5	TGTGCCAGCAGCTTAGCGCGGGCTAGCGCTGGGCAAGAGACCCAGTACTTC	CASSLARASAGQETQYF
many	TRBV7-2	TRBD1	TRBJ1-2	TGTGCCAGCAGCTCACGACAGGGCTTCTATGGCTACACCTTC	CASSSRQGFYGYTF
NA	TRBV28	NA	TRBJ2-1	TGTGCCAGCTTTAGCTCCTACAATGAGCAGTTCTTC	CASFSSYNEQFF
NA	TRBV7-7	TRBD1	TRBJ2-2	TGTGCCAGCAGCCCGGACAGGGAATTTACCGGGGAGCTGTTTTTT	CASSPDREFTGELFF
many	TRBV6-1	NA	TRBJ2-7	TGTGCCAGCTCGGGTCAGGGCCCCTACGAGCAGTACTTC	CASSGQGPYEQYF
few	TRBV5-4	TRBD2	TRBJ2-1	TGTGCCAGCAGCTCGATCCCCTCGTCACTAGCGAATGAGCAGTTCTTC	CASSSIPSSLANEQFF
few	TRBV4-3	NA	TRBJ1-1	TGCGCCAGCAGCCAAGCTCGAGGGGGGAACACTGAAGCTTTCTTT	CASSQARGGNTEAFF
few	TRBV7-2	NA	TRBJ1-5	TGTGCCAGCAGCTTAGCGCCGGATCAGCCCCAGCATTTT	CASSLAPDQPQHF
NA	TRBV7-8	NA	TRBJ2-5	TGTGCCAGCAGCTTAGGTGGAGACCCGAGGGAGACCCAGTACTTC	CASSLGGDPRETQYF
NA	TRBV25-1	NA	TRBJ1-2	TGTGCCAGCAGTGAATCTCATGGCTGGGCGGACTATGGCTACACCTTC	CASSESHGWADYGYTF
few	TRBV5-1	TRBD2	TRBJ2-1	TGCGCCAGCAGCGATGGTGGGGCGGGCGGGGGGTCGGATGAGCAGTTCTTC	CASSDGGAGGGSDEQFF
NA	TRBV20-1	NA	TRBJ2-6	TGCAGTGCTAGAGGTCTGGGAAGCTCTGGGGCCAACGTCCTGACTTTC	CSARGLGSSGANVLTF
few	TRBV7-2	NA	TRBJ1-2	TGTGCCAGCAGCTTAGCTTGGGGGGGGTTGAATGGCTACACCTTC	CASSLAWGGLNGYTF
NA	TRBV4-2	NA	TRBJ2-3	TGCACCAGCAGCCAAGACGAGGCTACTAGCACAGATACGCAGTATTTT	CTSSQDEATSTDTQYF
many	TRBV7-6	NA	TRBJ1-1	TGTGCCAGCAGCTGGACGATAGACACTGAAGCTTTCTTT	CASSWTIDTEAFF
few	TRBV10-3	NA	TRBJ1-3	TGTGCCACTACCGGACGCAACTCTGGAAACACCATATATTTT	CATTGRNSGNTIYF
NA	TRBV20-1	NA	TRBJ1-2	TGCAGTGCTAGACTCCGGGACGGGGGAGAGAGCTACACCTTC	CSARLRDGGESYTF